Below, 14 T cell receptor beta chains from the same sample are listed, as sequenced in a study of blood T cell repertoires in COVID-19. Profiling relied on immunoSEQ multiplex PCR, and the TCRdb table lists in-frame clones only, not all of them. Seen here are about 200,000 clones, over 70% observed once, and the top ten hold around 6%. The sample taken for sequencing was peripheral blood. The origin of the receptors is a woman in her seventies with acute or convalescent COVID-19.

The gene calls are TRBV5-7 and TRBJ2-7, with D possibly being TRBD2 (5 bases). TRBV5-7 is marked as an open reading frame, function uncertain. The CDR3 contains 14 residues. V was clipped by 2 bases and J by 7 bases, with 16 bases between them. The CDR3 loop reads CASSFFSPSGEQYF. The CDR3 coding sequence is TGTGCCAGCAGCTTCTTTTCACCCTCGGGAGAGCAGTACTTC.

For the CDR3, the DNA is TGTGCCAGCAGTTTATGGGGGAGTCTTAAGGAGACCCAGTACTTC. As protein: CASSLWGSLKETQYF. The V gene is TRBV28, the J gene TRBJ2-5, with D possibly TRBD2 on 5 matching bases. CDR1 MDHEN and CDR2 SYDVKM come from the germline V gene. CDR3 size: 15 residues. Trimming shortened V by 0 bases and J by 5 bases, and 13 bases separated the two germline ends.

The chain carries TRBV27 and TRBJ2-7, with TRBD2 identical over 10 bases. This CDR3 is built from 13 residues. V shed 10 bases, J shed 2 bases, and the junction held 5 bases outside the gene matches. Germline CDR1 and CDR2: MNHEY and SMNVEV (reference sequence). The CDR3, as DNA: TGTGCCACAAGGACTAGCGGCCCCTACGAGCAGTACTTC. This codes for CATRTSGPYEQYF.

The rearrangement uses TRBV5-5 and TRBJ1-1; D is uncertain. V lost 0 bases, J lost 1 base, and 10 bases lay in between. In germline, CDR1 is SGHKS, CDR2 YYEKEE (reference sequence). The CDR3 consists of 15 residues. The CDR3 DNA reads TGTGCCAGCAGCTTGGGGCCTAGAGGGAACACTGAAGCTTTCTTT. Translating gives CASSLGPRGNTEAFF.

V and J are TRBV4-1 and TRBJ1-5; maybe TRBD1 (6 bases). Looked up from germline, CDR1 is MGHRA and CDR2 is YSYEKL. The CDR3 spans 16 residues. The V gene lost 3 bases and the J gene lost 2 bases, with 14 bases spanning the gap. CDR3 amino acids: CASSQAARGGNQPQHF. The CDR3 nucleotides read TGCGCCAGCAGCCAGGCAGCCAGGGGTGGCAATCAGCCCCAGCATTTT.

V gene TRBV19 combines with J gene TRBJ2-7; 12 bases align to TRBD2. From germline, CDR1 is LNHDA and CDR2 SQIVND (reference sequence). The CDR3 is 15 amino acids. Losses at the gene ends were 6 bases for V and 4 bases for J; bases not matched to a gene: 7. CDR3 region: CASSLTSGSPYEQYF. CDR3 DNA sequence: TGTGCCAGTAGCCTGACTAGCGGGAGCCCTTACGAGCAGTACTTC.

The chain links TRBV4-1 to TRBJ2-6; 9 nucleotides align to TRBD1. The CDR3 has 18 amino acids. J gave up 1 base and V 3 bases, and 7 bases lay outside the gene matches. CDR1 is MGHRA, CDR2 YSYEKL, per germline. CDR3: CASSQGQGLSSGANVLTF. CDR3 DNA: TGCGCCAGCAGCCAGGGACAGGGTCTCTCATCTGGGGCCAACGTCCTGACTTTC.

The rearrangement uses TRBV7-8 and TRBJ2-1, with 14 bases aligning to TRBD2. J lost 10 bases, V lost 5 bases, and 10 bases had no gene match. This CDR3 region has 16 residues. Germline values: CDR1 SGHVS, CDR2 FQNEAQ. The CDR3 here is CASSPRGTSGSGEQFF. The DNA for the CDR3 is TGTGCCAGCAGCCCAAGAGGGACTAGCGGGAGTGGGGAGCAGTTCTTC.

This clone was seen just once. This chain links TRBV19 with TRBJ1-5, with TRBD1 matching over 11 bases. CDR3 length equals 14 residues. With 4 bases clipped from V and 6 bases from J, the junction kept 2 bases outside the gene matches. Germline V CDR1 and CDR2: LNHDA, SQIVND (reference sequence). In DNA form, the CDR3 reads TGTGCCAGTAGTACTGGGACAGGGGGTCAGCCCCAGCATTTT. Translated, it gives CASSTGTGGQPQHF.

J is TRBJ1-1 and V is TRBV5-4; 8 nucleotides agree with TRBD1. V lost 4 bases, J lost 4 bases, and 6 bases stayed unmatched. CDR3 size: 14 residues. Germline V CDR1 and CDR2: SGHNT, YYREEE (reference sequence). The CDR3 nucleotides read TGTGCCAGCAGCGTCGGACAGGGAGGCACTGAAGCTTTCTTT. This sequence encodes CASSVGQGGTEAFF.

V gene TRBV2 combines with J gene TRBJ2-5; possibly TRBD2 for D (5 bases). The ends were cut back, 5 bases at V and 5 bases at J, with 9 bases in the middle. Germline CDR1 is SNHLY and CDR2 is FYNNEI. The CDR3 loop spans 12 amino acids. The CDR3 here is CASSPGWETQYF. The CDR3 DNA is TGTGCCAGCAGTCCGGGATGGGAGACCCAGTACTTC.

The J gene is TRBJ2-1, the V gene TRBV5-1, with TRBD2 identical over 12 bases. Germline values: CDR1 SGHRS, CDR2 YFSETQ. The CDR3 spans 21 residues. With 3 bases clipped from V and 7 bases from J, the junction kept 23 bases outside the gene matches. The CDR3 sequence is CASSSKPGQGTSSGRANEQFF. The CDR3 DNA reads as TGCGCCAGCAGCTCGAAACCGGGACAGGGAACCTCTAGCGGGAGGGCGAATGAGCAGTTCTTC.

The chain joins TRBV12-3 or TRBV12-4 to TRBJ1-1, with D maybe TRBD1 (5 bases). Trimming pared 6 bases from V and 5 bases from J, leaving 7 bases between. The length of the CDR3 is 11 residues. This chain's CDR3 is CASSGGTEAFF. CDR3 DNA: TGTGCCAGCAGCGGGGGGACTGAAGCTTTCTTT.

The J gene is TRBJ2-1, the V gene TRBV9; 14 nucleotides agree with TRBD2. CDR3 length equals 19 residues. CDR1 is SGDLS and CDR2 is YYNGEE in the germline V gene. Trimming cost V 1 base and J 3 bases; bases outside gene matches: 9. CDR3 nucleotide sequence: TGTGCCAGCAGCGTAAACCCGGGACTAGCGGGAGTGCTCTACAATGAGCAGTTCTTC. It specifies CASSVNPGLAGVLYNEQFF.